The clone carrying this T cell receptor beta chain was seen more than once but under ten times. The data stem from a study of blood T cell repertoires in COVID-19. Looking at the study overall: Samples came from the United States, Italy and Spain, spanning acute and convalescent COVID-19. The analysed material was cDNA or gDNA that came from T cells, B-cell-depleted T cells, or PBMCs.

Germline V CDR1 and CDR2: SGHAT, FQNNGV. V dropped 5 bases and J dropped 10; count of bases not matched to a gene: 9. The CDR3 contains 15 residues. Per the original methods: Estimation of nucleated cell counts relied on the amplification of reference gene primers. This table comes from immunoSEQ multiplex PCR, and its TCRdb copy is limited to in-frame clones, with some not included. V and J calls and clone size are copied from that table; D and trimming were computed from the DNA. Of hundreds of thousands of clones listed, 70% to 85% are singletons. The sequence was collected from a woman of 80 years or more with acute or convalescent COVID-19. Sample: peripheral blood. The V and J genes are TRBV11-2 and TRBJ2-1; the match to TRBD2 covers 12 bases. The CDR3 loop reads CASSPRLAGVKEQFF. Here the CDR3 DNA reads TGTGCCAGCAGCCCGAGACTAGCGGGAGTCAAAGAGCAGTTCTTC.